The 14 T cell receptor beta chains reported below all come from one sample, sequenced in a study of PD-1 blockade in classical Hodgkin lymphoma. TCRdb's table, derived via immunoSEQ multiplex PCR, lists solely in-frame clones and lacks some. Of roughly 27,000 clones listed, over 55% were seen once; the top ten hold approximately 3.5%. The time point: cycle 4 day 1 (C4D1), after five to seven weeks of nivolumab. Every one of the patients relapsed after autologous stem cell transplantation (brentuximab vedotin exposure was variable). The source material was peripheral blood mononuclear cells (PBMCs), sampled before the fourth cycle of nivolumab. These receptors were obtained from a human donor with classical Hodgkin lymphoma.

This rearrangement joins TRBV30 to TRBJ1-2; the match to TRBD1 covers 7 bases. J lost 4 bases, V lost 5 bases, and 4 bases had no gene match. The CDR3 is 12 residues long. Germline V gene data show CDR1 as GTSNPN and CDR2 as SVGIG (reference sequence). CDR3 DNA sequence: TGTGCCTGGTCGACAGGGAGCTATGGCTACACCTTC. This gives the protein CAWSTGSYGYTF.

There are a few counts of this clone. The chain uses TRBV30 and TRBJ2-7; D assignment may be TRBD1 or TRBD2 (5 bases each). V was pared by 0 bases and J by 3 bases, with 12 bases between. This CDR3 has 14 residues. The V gene's germline CDR1 is GTSNPN and CDR2 SVGIG (reference sequence). The CDR3 is CAWSVAQGVYEQYF. CDR3 nucleotides: TGTGCCTGGAGTGTTGCCCAGGGAGTCTACGAGCAGTACTTC.

This clone was detected only once. This rearrangement joins TRBV4-1 to TRBJ1-5, with 11 nucleotides matching TRBD1. V lost 0 bases to trimming and J lost 6 bases; unmatched junction nucleotides: 7. CDR1 is MGHRA and CDR2 is YSYEKL in the germline V gene. CDR3 length: 17 residues. CDR3 coding DNA: TGCGCCAGCAGCCAAGATCCCGGGACAGGGGGGACTCAGCCCCAGCATTTT. Translated, it gives CASSQDPGTGGTQPQHF.

This clone is a singleton in its sample. The CDR3 sequence is CASSSPRGKLFF. The CDR3 coding sequence is TGTGCCAGCAGTTCACCCAGGGGAAAACTGTTTTTT. The V and J genes are TRBV27 and TRBJ1-4, with TRBD1 as a possible D gene (6 bases). Germline assignment: CDR1 MNHEY and CDR2 SMNVEV (reference sequence). There are 12 residues in the CDR3. Trimming left V 4 bases short and J 10 bases short, with 10 bases between.

In the case of this clone: The germline gene is not matched at one end of the junction; a read error may be the cause. This specimen includes other DNA sequences encoding the same CDR3. The chain links TRBV18 to TRBJ2-1; the match to TRBD1 covers 11 bases. The germline gives CDR1 KGHSH, CDR2 LQKENI. This CDR3 has 14 amino acids. The CDR3 loop is CASSPGDRGYEQFF. The DNA for the CDR3 is TGCGCCAGCTCACCAGGGGACAGGGGGTATGAGCAGTTCTTC.

J is TRBJ2-1 and V is TRBV27, with 9 nucleotides matching TRBD1. The CDR3 loop spans 16 amino acids. V lost 3 bases to trimming and J lost 2 bases; unmatched junction nucleotides: 5. Germline lookup yields CDR1 MNHEY and CDR2 SMNVEV (reference sequence). The CDR3 spells CASSLGTGYAYNEQFF. The CDR3 nucleotides are TGTGCCAGCAGTTTGGGGACAGGGTATGCCTACAATGAGCAGTTCTTC.

This clone showed up just a few times. This chain uses TRBV6-6 with TRBJ2-7, with D perhaps matching TRBD2 (5 bases). Germline CDR1 is MNHNY and CDR2 is SVGAGI (reference sequence). CDR3 length: 16 amino acids. The V end lost 4 bases, the J end lost 2 bases, and 18 bases lay between the germline ends. This chain's CDR3 is CASSSRAREKTYEQYF. The CDR3 DNA sequence: TGTGCCAGCAGTTCAAGGGCTAGGGAGAAAACCTACGAGCAGTACTTC.

This clone has just one count. The gene calls are TRBV7-7 and TRBJ2-2; 8 positions match TRBD2. Germline assignment: CDR1 SSHAT and CDR2 FNYEAQ (reference sequence). This CDR3 comprises 16 residues. Germline trimming cut 2 bases from V and 0 bases from J; bases unmatched to any gene: 2. Here the CDR3 reads CASSLSGGSNTGELFF. CDR3 sequence (DNA): TGTGCCAGCAGCTTAAGCGGGGGATCGAACACCGGGGAGCTGTTTTTT.

CDR3 sequence reads: CASSEAEAGGGYTF. The CDR3 DNA sequence: TGTGCCAGCAGTGAAGCGGAAGCGGGTGGGGGCTACACCTTC. This chain uses TRBV6-1 with TRBJ1-2; D gene uncertain. The CDR3 consists of 14 residues. With 0 bases removed from V and 8 bases from J, the gap between germline ends came to 13 bases. Germline CDR1 reads MNHNS; CDR2 reads SASEGT.

The chain combines TRBV7-9 with TRBJ2-1; D is uncertain. CDR1 SEHNR and CDR2 FQNEAQ come from the germline V gene (reference sequence). Trimming left V 0 bases short and J 10 bases short, with 10 bases between. The CDR3 runs to 13 residues. The CDR3 nucleotides read TGTGCCAGCAGCTTAGCGCCGGCGGACGAGCAGTTCTTC. Translated, it gives CASSLAPADEQFF.

The gene calls are TRBV7-8 and TRBJ1-4, with D uncertain. The CDR3 runs 16 residues. Trimming removed 0 bases at V and 0 bases at J, with 8 bases between. Germline-derived CDR1 and CDR2 are SGHVS and FQNEAQ. The CDR3 spells CASSLAVHATNEKLFF. For the CDR3, the DNA is TGTGCCAGCAGCTTAGCGGTACATGCAACTAATGAAAAACTGTTTTTT.

V gene TRBV5-1 combines with J gene TRBJ1-1; 7 bases line up with TRBD1. The length of the CDR3 is 15 residues. The ends lost 4 bases at V and 4 bases at J; junction bases unmatched: 10. The V gene's germline CDR1 is SGHRS and CDR2 YFSETQ. The CDR3 coding sequence is TGCGCCAGCAGCCCAGGGGGGGGGCTGAGCACTGAAGCTTTCTTT. This codes for CASSPGGGLSTEAFF.

The chain recombines TRBV4-2 with TRBJ1-1; D remains ambiguous. The V end lost 1 base, the J end lost 1 base, and 10 bases lay between the germline ends. CDR1 is LGHNA and CDR2 is YNFKEQ in the germline V gene. This CDR3 has 15 residues. CDR3 nucleotides: TGTGCCAGCAGCCAAGTAACGTCGGGGAACACTGAAGCTTTCTTT. Translating it yields CASSQVTSGNTEAFF.

Written as DNA, the CDR3 is TGTGCCAGCAGCTCCTCAGGATGGCGGGAGGGCCGCTACGAGCAGTACTTC. It yields the protein CASSSSGWREGRYEQYF. The V and J genes are TRBV11-2 and TRBJ2-7, with 9 bases fitting TRBD2. Looked up from germline, CDR1 is SGHAT and CDR2 is FQNNGV. The ends lost 4 bases at V and 3 bases at J; junction bases unmatched: 13. The CDR3 length is 17 residues. The whole variable domain, remainder taken from reference TRBV11-2 and TRBJ2-7, is EAGVAQSPRYKIIEKRQSVAFWCNPISGHATLYWYQQILGQGPKLLIQFQNNGVVDDSQLPKDRFSAERLKGVDSTLKIQPAKLEDSAVYLCASSSSGWREGRYEQYFGPGTRLTVT.